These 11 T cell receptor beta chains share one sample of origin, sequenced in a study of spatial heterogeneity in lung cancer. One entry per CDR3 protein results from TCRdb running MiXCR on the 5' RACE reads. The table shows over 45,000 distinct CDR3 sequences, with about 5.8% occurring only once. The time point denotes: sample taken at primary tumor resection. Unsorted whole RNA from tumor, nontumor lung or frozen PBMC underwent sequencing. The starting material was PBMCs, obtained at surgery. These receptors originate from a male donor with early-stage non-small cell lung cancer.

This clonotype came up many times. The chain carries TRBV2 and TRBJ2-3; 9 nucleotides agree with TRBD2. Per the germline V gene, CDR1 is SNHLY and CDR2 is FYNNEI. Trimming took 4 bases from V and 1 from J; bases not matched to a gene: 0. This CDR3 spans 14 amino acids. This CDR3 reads CASSGLAGTDTQYF. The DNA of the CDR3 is TGTGCCAGCAGTGGACTAGCGGGCACAGATACGCAGTATTTT.

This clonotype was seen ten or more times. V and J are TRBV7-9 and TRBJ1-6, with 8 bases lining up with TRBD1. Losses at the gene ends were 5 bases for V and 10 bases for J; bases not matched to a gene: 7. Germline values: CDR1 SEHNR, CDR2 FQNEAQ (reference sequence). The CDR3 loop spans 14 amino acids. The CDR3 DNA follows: TGTGCCAGCAGCCACGACAGGGGTGGATCACCCCTCCACTTT. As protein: CASSHDRGGSPLHF.

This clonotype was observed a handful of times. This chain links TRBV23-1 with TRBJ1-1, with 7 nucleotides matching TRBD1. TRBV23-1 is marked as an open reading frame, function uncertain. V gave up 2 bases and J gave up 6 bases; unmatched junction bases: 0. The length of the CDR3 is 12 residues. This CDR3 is CASSQGTAEAFF. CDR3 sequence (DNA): TGCGCCAGCAGTCAAGGGACAGCTGAAGCTTTCTTT.

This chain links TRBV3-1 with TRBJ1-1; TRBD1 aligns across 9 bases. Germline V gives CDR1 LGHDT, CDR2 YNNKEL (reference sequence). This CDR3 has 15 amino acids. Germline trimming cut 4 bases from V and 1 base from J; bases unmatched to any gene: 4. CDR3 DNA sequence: TGTGCCAGCAGCCCTTGGACAGGGGAGAACACTGAAGCTTTCTTT. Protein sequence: CASSPWTGENTEAFF.

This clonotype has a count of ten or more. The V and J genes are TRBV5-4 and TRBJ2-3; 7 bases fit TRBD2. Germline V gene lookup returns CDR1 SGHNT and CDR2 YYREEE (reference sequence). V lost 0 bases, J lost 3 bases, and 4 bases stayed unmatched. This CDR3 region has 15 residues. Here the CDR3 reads CASSLELASTDTQYF. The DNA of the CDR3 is TGTGCCAGCAGCTTGGAACTAGCGAGTACAGATACGCAGTATTTT.

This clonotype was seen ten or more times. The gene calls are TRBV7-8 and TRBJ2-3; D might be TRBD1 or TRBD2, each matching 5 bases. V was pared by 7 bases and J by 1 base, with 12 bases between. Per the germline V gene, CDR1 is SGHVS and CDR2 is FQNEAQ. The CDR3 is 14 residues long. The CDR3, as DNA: TGTGCCAGCATCCCGGGACCCCGCACAGATACGCAGTATTTT. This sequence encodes CASIPGPRTDTQYF.

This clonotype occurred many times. The CDR3 DNA sequence: TGTGCCAGCAGTTCCCACCCTCTGGGACTAGCGGACGAGCAGTACTTC. It yields the protein CASSSHPLGLADEQYF. The genes are TRBV28 and TRBJ2-7; the match to TRBD2 covers 11 bases. After removal of 4 bases from V and 5 bases from J, the junction contained 10 bases not matched to a gene. Germline V lookup: CDR1 MDHEN, CDR2 SYDVKM. The length of the CDR3 is 16 residues.

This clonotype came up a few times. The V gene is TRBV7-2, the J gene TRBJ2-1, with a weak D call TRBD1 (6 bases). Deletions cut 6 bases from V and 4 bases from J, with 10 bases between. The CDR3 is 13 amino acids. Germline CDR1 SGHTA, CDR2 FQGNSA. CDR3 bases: TGTGCCAGCAGTCTGGACAGTTACAATGAGCAGTTCTTC. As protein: CASSLDSYNEQFF.

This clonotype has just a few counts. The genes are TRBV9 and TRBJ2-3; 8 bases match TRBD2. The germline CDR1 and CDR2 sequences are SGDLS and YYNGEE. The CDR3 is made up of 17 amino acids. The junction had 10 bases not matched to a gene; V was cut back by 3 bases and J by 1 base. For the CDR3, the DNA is TGTGCCAGCAGCGCCCGTAGTTTTAGCGGGGGCACAGATACGCAGTATTTT. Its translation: CASSARSFSGGTDTQYF. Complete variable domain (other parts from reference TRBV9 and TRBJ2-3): DSGVTQTPKHLITATGQRVTLRCSPRSGDLSVYWYQQSLDQGLQFLIQYYNGEERAKGNILERFSAQQFPDLHSELNLSSLELGDSALYFCASSARSFSGGTDTQYFGPGTRLTVL.

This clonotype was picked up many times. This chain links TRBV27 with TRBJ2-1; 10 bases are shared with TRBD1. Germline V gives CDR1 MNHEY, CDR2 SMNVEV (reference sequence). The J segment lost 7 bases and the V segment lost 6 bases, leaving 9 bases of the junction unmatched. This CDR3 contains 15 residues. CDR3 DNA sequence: TGTGCCAGCAGACGACAGGGGGCCGGGGCTAATGAGCAGTTCTTC. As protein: CASRRQGAGANEQFF.

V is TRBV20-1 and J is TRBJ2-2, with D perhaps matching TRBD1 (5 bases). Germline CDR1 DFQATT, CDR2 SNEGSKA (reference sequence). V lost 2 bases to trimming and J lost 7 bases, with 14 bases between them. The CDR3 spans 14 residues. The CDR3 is CSARRARADGELFF. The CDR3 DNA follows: TGCAGTGCTAGACGGGCCAGGGCAGACGGGGAGCTGTTTTTT.